Presented here are 8 T cell receptor beta chains from one specimen sequenced in a study of blood T cell repertoires in COVID-19. The table came from immunoSEQ multiplex PCR; TCRdb's copy has only in-frame clones and leaves some out. The sample yields roughly 250,000 clones, around 90% seen once. Sequencing was done on a sample of PBMCs or T cells enriched from blood (not recorded which). Source of these receptors: a woman between 35 and 50 years old with acute COVID-19.

This clone has a handful of counts. The V and J genes are TRBV3-1 (or the pseudogene TRBV3-2) and TRBJ2-1; 12 bases are a match to TRBD2. Germline assignment: CDR1 LGHDT and CDR2 YNNKEL (reference sequence). This CDR3 is 16 amino acids long. The V segment lost 0 bases and the J segment 7 bases; nucleotides outside the gene matches: 4. CDR3 sequence: CASSQDPSGGGNEQFF. CDR3 nucleotides: TGTGCCAGCAGCCAAGATCCTAGCGGGGGGGGTAATGAGCAGTTCTTC.

The gene calls are TRBV19 and TRBJ1-5; D not resolved. The CDR3 is 17 amino acids. V was cut by 1 base and J by 4 bases, with 17 bases left in between. From germline, CDR1 is LNHDA and CDR2 SQIVND (reference sequence). CDR3 nucleotide sequence: TGTGCCAGTAGTATAGTGTCTCGTGTCGGAGAAAATCAGCCCCAGCATTTT. Protein product: CASSIVSRVGENQPQHF.

The V and J genes are TRBV10-3 and TRBJ1-6; 7 bases fit TRBD1. Germline V gene lookup returns CDR1 ENHRY and CDR2 SYGVKD. The CDR3 covers 13 residues. The V gene end was trimmed by 4 bases and the J gene end by 6 bases; junction bases not matched to a gene: 0. The CDR3 DNA sequence: TGTGCCATCAGTGGGACAGGTAATTCACCCCTCCACTTT. Translated: CAISGTGNSPLHF.

This clone was seen once. The V and J genes are TRBV2 and TRBJ1-5; D gene unclear. The CDR3 length is 14 residues. Trimming cost V 3 bases and J 1 base, with 7 bases left between them. Germline V gene sequence: CDR1 SNHLY, CDR2 FYNNEI. The CDR3 spells CASSDLRSNQPQHF. CDR3 coding DNA: TGTGCCAGCAGTGATTTGAGAAGCAATCAGCCCCAGCATTTT.

The V gene is TRBV2, the J gene TRBJ1-6; weak D call: TRBD1 (6 bases). This CDR3 is 14 amino acids long. CDR1 and CDR2 (germline): SNHLY, FYNNEI. Trimming took off 8 bases at V and 0 bases at J, with 8 bases between the two ends. The CDR3 is CASDRSSYNSPLHF. DNA of the CDR3: TGTGCCAGCGACAGGAGCTCCTATAATTCACCCCTCCACTTT.

The CDR3 region is CASSLTGTLNTEAFF. CDR3 DNA: TGTGCCAGCAGCTTAACCGGGACACTCAACACTGAAGCTTTCTTT. V and J are TRBV11-2 and TRBJ1-1, with D possibly TRBD1 on 6 matching bases. Germline CDR1 and CDR2: SGHAT and FQNNGV. Trimming removed 2 bases from V and 2 bases from J, with 12 bases in between. The CDR3 covers 15 residues.

The chain employs TRBV12-3 or TRBV12-4 and TRBJ1-2; no firm D call. Trimming took off 3 bases at V and 13 bases at J, with 15 bases between the two ends. The CDR3 totals 12 residues. DNA for the CDR3: TGTGCCAGCAGTTTCCTCGGGAGGGAGGGCACCTTC. Protein sequence: CASSFLGREGTF.

This chain connects TRBV28 to TRBJ2-1; 9 positions match TRBD2. The V segment lost 2 bases and the J segment 7 bases; nucleotides outside the gene matches: 6. The germline V gene encodes CDR1 MDHEN and CDR2 SYDVKM. This CDR3 is 15 amino acids long. The CDR3 loop is CASSLGGSGGNEQFF. The CDR3 bases are TGTGCCAGCAGTTTAGGGGGTAGCGGGGGAAATGAGCAGTTCTTC.